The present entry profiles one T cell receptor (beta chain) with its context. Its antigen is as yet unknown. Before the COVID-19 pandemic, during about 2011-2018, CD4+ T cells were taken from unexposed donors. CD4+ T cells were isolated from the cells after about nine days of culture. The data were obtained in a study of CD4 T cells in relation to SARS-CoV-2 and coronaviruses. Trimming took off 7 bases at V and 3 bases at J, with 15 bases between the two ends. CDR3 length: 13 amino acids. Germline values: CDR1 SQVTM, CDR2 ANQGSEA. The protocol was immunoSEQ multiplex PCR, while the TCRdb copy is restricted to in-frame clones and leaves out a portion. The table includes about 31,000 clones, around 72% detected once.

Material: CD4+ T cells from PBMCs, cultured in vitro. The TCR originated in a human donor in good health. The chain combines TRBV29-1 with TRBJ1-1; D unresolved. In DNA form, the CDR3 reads TGCAGCGCCAGTGAGCTGAGGGACACTGAAGCTTTCTTT. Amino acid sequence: CSASELRDTEAFF.